The 21 T cell receptor beta chains below come from one sample, sequenced in a study of cytomegalovirus exposure and HLA in healthy donors (dated by TCRdb to about 2017). Libraries came from the immunoSEQ multiplex PCR assay. For the multiplex PCR, a mixture combining 60 forward primers for TCR Vbeta segments and 13 reverse primers for TCR Jbeta segments was used. The table was pulled from immuneACCESS by TCRdb, which kept in-frame rearrangements only. Such tables lose some clones; where checked, under half of the loss comes from unresolved V genes, and the rest has no known cause. The table for this sample lists over 55,000 clones. The ten largest make up about 16% of the sample. Material for sequencing was PBMCs. The receptor source for this set is a boy younger than 18 in good health and CMV-seronegative.

The chain employs TRBV19 and TRBJ1-5; weak D call: TRBD1 (5 bases). With 3 bases removed from V and 0 bases from J, the gap between germline ends came to 9 bases. CDR3 length equals 15 residues. CDR1 and CDR2 (germline): LNHDA, SQIVND (reference sequence). CDR3 sequence: CASSMGRASNQPQHF. CDR3 sequence (DNA): TGTGCCAGTAGTATGGGCAGGGCTAGCAATCAGCCCCAGCATTTT.

The chain employs TRBV9 and TRBJ2-1; D unresolved. This CDR3 spans 11 amino acids. Germline V gives CDR1 SGDLS, CDR2 YYNGEE. Trimming cost V 4 bases and J 4 bases, with 3 bases left between them. CDR3 coding DNA: TGTGCCAGCAGCCTTTACAATGAGCAGTTCTTC. Its translation: CASSLYNEQFF.

The chain couples TRBV19 to TRBJ2-1; D might be TRBD1 (6 bases). The CDR3 covers 14 residues. In germline, CDR1 is LNHDA, CDR2 SQIVND (reference sequence). The V and J ends lost 10 bases and 6 bases respectively, with 19 bases between them. The DNA of the CDR3 is TGTGCCACTACCCCGACAGGCGAACGCAATGAGCAGTTCTTC. This encodes CATTPTGERNEQFF. The full variable domain, with the rest looked up from reference TRBV19 and TRBJ2-1, is DGGITQSPKYLFRKEGQNVTLSCEQNLNHDAMYWYRQDPGQGLRLIYYSQIVNDFQKGDIAEGYSVSREKKESFPLTVTSAQKNPTAFYLCATTPTGERNEQFFGPGTRLTVL.

The CDR3 bases are TGTGCCAGCAGCCGGGACTCCCTAAACACCGGGGAGCTGTTTTTT. It translates to CASSRDSLNTGELFF. The chain combines TRBV5-6 with TRBJ2-2; D perhaps matches TRBD2 (6 bases). CDR1 and CDR2 from the germline V gene are SGHDT and YYEEEE. This CDR3 comprises 15 residues. V was shortened by 4 bases and J by 2 bases, with 12 bases between the two germline ends.

The chain has TRBV27 and TRBJ2-1; possible D gene TRBD2, 5 bases. V gave up 7 bases and J gave up 3 bases, with 16 bases separating them. Germline assignment: CDR1 MNHEY and CDR2 SMNVEV (reference sequence). The length of the CDR3 is 15 residues. The DNA for the CDR3 is TGTGCCAGCAAGGACGGTACGAGGGTCTACAATGAGCAGTTCTTC. This gives the protein CASKDGTRVYNEQFF.

The chain links TRBV7-2 to TRBJ2-5, with a tentative D call TRBD1 (6 bases). The CDR3 contains 13 residues. V lost 3 bases to trimming and J lost 3 bases, with 8 bases between them. Germline V gene data show CDR1 as SGHTA and CDR2 as FQGNSA. The CDR3 nucleotides read TGTGCCAGCAGCTTGAACAGGGAAGAGACCCAGTACTTC. Translating it yields CASSLNREETQYF.

CDR3 loop: CAVDLRGPIPATNEKLFF. The CDR3 nucleotides read TGTGCCGTGGACCTCAGGGGACCGATTCCCGCAACTAATGAAAAACTGTTTTTT. This rearrangement joins TRBV2 to TRBJ1-4; perhaps TRBD1 as D (6 bases). CDR3 length: 18 residues. The germline V and J ends were trimmed by 11 bases and 0 bases, with 25 bases remaining between them. CDR1 is SNHLY and CDR2 is FYNNEI in the germline V gene.

In terms of frequency, this clone is medium-sized. The sample contains more than one DNA sequence encoding this CDR3. The gene calls are TRBV6-4 and TRBJ1-6, with 10 bases identical to TRBD1. Unmatched junction bases numbered 0, after V lost 2 bases and J lost 5 bases. Germline V gene data show CDR1 as MRHNA and CDR2 as SNTAGT. The CDR3 is 15 residues long. The CDR3 here is CASSDGTGDNSPLHF. CDR3 coding DNA: TGTGCCAGCAGTGACGGGACAGGGGATAATTCACCCCTCCACTTT.

The J gene is TRBJ1-2, the V gene TRBV19; the match to TRBD1 covers 10 bases. This CDR3 region has 17 residues. Losses at the gene ends were 5 bases for V and 4 bases for J; bases not matched to a gene: 13. Germline V gene sequence: CDR1 LNHDA, CDR2 SQIVND (reference sequence). Here the CDR3 DNA reads TGTGCCAGTAGTCCAAACCCCGGGACAGGGGCCCGCTATGGCTACACCTTC. Its protein product is CASSPNPGTGARYGYTF.

The chain combines TRBV30 with TRBJ1-2; a weak D match, TRBD1 (5 bases). Germline-derived CDR1 and CDR2 are GTSNPN and SVGIG (reference sequence). Trimming took 3 bases from V and 5 from J, leaving 22 bases between them. The CDR3 has 16 amino acids. The CDR3 coding sequence is TGTGCCTGGAGCCCGCTGAACCAGGGCGCGACTTATGGCTACACCTTC. Its protein product is CAWSPLNQGATYGYTF. The full variable domain, rest sourced from reference TRBV30 and TRBJ1-2, is SQTIHQWPATLVQPVGSPLSLECTVEGTSNPNLYWYRQAAGRGLQLLFYSVGIGQISSEVPQNLSASRPQDRQFILSSKKLLLSDSGFYLCAWSPLNQGATYGYTFGSGTRLTVV.

This chain links TRBV4-3 with TRBJ1-2; no definite D call. V was pared by 1 base and J by 5 bases, with 8 bases between. Germline lookup yields CDR1 LGHNA and CDR2 YSLEER. The CDR3 is 13 amino acids. CDR3 protein: CASSQARGYGYTF. For the CDR3, the DNA is TGCGCCAGCAGCCAAGCCCGAGGGTATGGCTACACCTTC.

The chain combines TRBV19 with TRBJ2-1; 8 bases are shared with TRBD2. The CDR3 totals 15 residues. Germline loops: CDR1 LNHDA, CDR2 SQIVND (reference sequence). J gave up 10 bases and V 1 base, and 9 bases lay outside the gene matches. In DNA form, the CDR3 reads TGTGCCAGTAGTATAGCGGGAGGGCTCTCACGGGAGCAGTTCTTC. Its protein product is CASSIAGGLSREQFF.

This sequence joins TRBV5-1 and TRBJ1-2; tentative D call: TRBD1 (6 bases). Germline assignment: CDR1 SGHRS and CDR2 YFSETQ. The germline V and J ends were trimmed by 1 base and 2 bases, with 12 bases remaining between them. The CDR3 contains 15 residues. The CDR3 protein is CASSLTGKNNYGYTF. The CDR3 DNA reads TGCGCCAGCAGCTTGACAGGGAAAAACAACTATGGCTACACCTTC.

This chain links TRBV5-1 with TRBJ2-1; weak D call: TRBD2 (7 bases). CDR1 is SGHRS and CDR2 is YFSETQ in the germline V gene. Between the trimmed V and J ends, which lost 3 bases and 4 bases, there was a span of 17 bases. The CDR3 runs 16 residues. This CDR3 is CASSSGGSPQYNEQFF. The CDR3 DNA follows: TGCGCCAGCAGCTCGGGGGGCAGCCCACAATACAATGAGCAGTTCTTC. Drawing the rest from reference TRBV5-1 and TRBJ2-1, the complete variable domain is KAGVTQTPRYLIKTRGQQVTLSCSPISGHRSVSWYQQTPGQGLQFLFEYFSETQRNKGNFPGRFSGRQFSNSRSEMNVSTLELGDSALYLCASSSGGSPQYNEQFFGPGTRLTVL.

V is TRBV6-5 and J is TRBJ1-1, with D unresolved. Germline CDR1 and CDR2: MNHEY and SVGAGI. Trimming took off 2 bases at V and 4 bases at J, with 14 bases between the two ends. CDR3 size: 15 residues. CDR3 in DNA: TGTGCCAGCAGTTACCGGAGGTCCACGAGCACTGAAGCTTTCTTT. Translation gives CASSYRRSTSTEAFF.

The chain employs TRBV2 and TRBJ2-7; perhaps TRBD1 as D (5 bases). Germline assignment: CDR1 SNHLY and CDR2 FYNNEI. Trimming cost V 7 bases and J 6 bases, with 16 bases left between them. The CDR3 is made up of 13 amino acids. CDR3 loop: CASKGAGPFEQYF. The CDR3 coding sequence is TGTGCCAGCAAGGGTGCAGGGCCGTTCGAGCAGTACTTC. Together with reference TRBV2 and TRBJ2-7, the CDR3 gives the full variable domain: EPEVTQTPSHQVTQMGQEVILRCVPISNHLYFYWYRQILGQKVEFLVSFYNNEISEKSEIFDDQFSVERPDGSNFTLKIRSTKLEDSAMYFCASKGAGPFEQYFGPGTRLTVT.

The rearrangement joins TRBV2 to TRBJ2-3, with TRBD2 as a possible D gene (5 bases). Trimming removed 4 bases at V and 1 base at J, with 12 bases between. Germline-derived CDR1 and CDR2 are SNHLY and FYNNEI. This CDR3 spans 15 amino acids. The CDR3 DNA reads TGTGCCAGCAGTGGAGGAATCGGGGGCACAGATACGCAGTATTTT. Translation: CASSGGIGGTDTQYF. Looking up the rest from reference TRBV2 and TRBJ2-3 gives the full variable domain: EPEVTQTPSHQVTQMGQEVILRCVPISNHLYFYWYRQILGQKVEFLVSFYNNEISEKSEIFDDQFSVERPDGSNFTLKIRSTKLEDSAMYFCASSGGIGGTDTQYFGPGTRLTVL.

This rearrangement joins TRBV5-4 to TRBJ2-5, with TRBD1 identical over 10 bases. The germline V gene has CDR1 SGHNT and CDR2 YYREEE (reference sequence). J lost 4 bases, V lost 0 bases, and 6 bases had no gene match. The CDR3 consists of 16 residues. The CDR3 region has the DNA TGTGCCAGCAGCTTGGGACAGGGGGCGCGGGTAGAGACCCAGTACTTC. Residues: CASSLGQGARVETQYF.

Note on this clone: This same CDR3 is encoded by further DNA sequences in the sample. The rearrangement joins TRBV9 to TRBJ1-3; the match to TRBD1 covers 10 bases. Looked up from germline, CDR1 is SGDLS and CDR2 is YYNGEE. The CDR3 totals 16 residues. The V and J ends lost 0 bases and 2 bases, in that order; junction bases with no gene match: 2. In DNA, the CDR3 is TGTGCCAGCAGCGTAGGGACAGGGGGGGCTGGAAACACCATATATTTT. It yields the protein CASSVGTGGAGNTIYF.

The CDR3 sequence: CASSLSGTGPNYGYTF. The CDR3 DNA follows: TGTGCCAGCAGCCTATCCGGGACAGGGCCTAACTATGGCTACACCTTC. This chain connects TRBV7-9 to TRBJ1-2; TRBD1 matches at 9 bases. The germline gives CDR1 SEHNR, CDR2 FQNEAQ (reference sequence). The CDR3 runs to 16 residues. Losses at the gene ends were 5 bases for V and 0 bases for J; bases not matched to a gene: 7.

The J gene is TRBJ2-5, the V gene TRBV30, with no clear D. CDR1 and CDR2 from the germline V gene are GTSNPN and SVGIG (reference sequence). The CDR3 contains 13 residues. The V gene lost 1 base and the J gene lost 10 bases, with 16 bases spanning the gap. The DNA for the CDR3 is TGTGCCTGGAGTGAAGGCCCCGTCCGGGTCCAGTACTTC. Protein: CAWSEGPVRVQYF.